The 15 T cell receptor beta chains presented below share a single source sample, sequenced in a study of blood T cell repertoires in COVID-19. The assay was immunoSEQ multiplex PCR, and TCRdb's table has in-frame clones only and misses some. Here the sample spans over 130,000 clones, more than 60% being singletons. Sample: peripheral blood. Receptors originate from a man aged 50-59 years with acute or convalescent COVID-19.

The rearrangement joins TRBV5-1 to TRBJ1-2; 7 bases agree with TRBD1. The J segment lost 3 bases and the V segment lost 2 bases, leaving 7 bases of the junction unmatched. This CDR3 comprises 15 residues. The germline V gene encodes CDR1 SGHRS and CDR2 YFSETQ. The CDR3 here is CASSLRQGGDYGYTF. The DNA for the CDR3 is TGCGCCAGCAGCTTACGACAGGGTGGGGACTATGGCTACACCTTC.

This CDR3 reads CASTDRLNTEAFF. CDR3 nucleotides: TGTGCCAGCACGGACAGGCTGAACACTGAAGCTTTCTTT. The chain couples TRBV2 to TRBJ1-1; 7 nucleotides match TRBD1. Germline trimming cut 7 bases from V and 0 bases from J; bases unmatched to any gene: 2. This CDR3 region has 13 residues. CDR1 and CDR2 (germline): SNHLY, FYNNEI.

J is TRBJ2-1 and V is TRBV6-1, with 9 bases lining up with TRBD1. The V segment lost 2 bases and the J segment 2 bases; nucleotides outside the gene matches: 4. CDR1 is MNHNS and CDR2 is SASEGT in the germline V gene. The CDR3 runs to 16 residues. DNA of the CDR3: TGTGCCAGCAGTGAAAGGACAGGGGAGCCCTACAATGAGCAGTTCTTC. As protein: CASSERTGEPYNEQFF.

The sample holds a few counts of this clone. This chain connects TRBV19 to TRBJ1-2; D is possibly TRBD1 (5 bases). CDR1 is LNHDA and CDR2 is SQIVND in the germline V gene (reference sequence). The CDR3 length is 14 residues. The V gene lost 9 bases and the J gene lost 5 bases, with 19 bases spanning the gap. CDR3 protein: CASRDRRASYGYTF. For the CDR3, the DNA is TGTGCCAGCAGAGACAGAAGGGCTTCGTATGGCTACACCTTC.

The chain couples TRBV24-1 to TRBJ2-2, with 9 nucleotides matching TRBD1. Germline V lookup: CDR1 KGHDR, CDR2 SFDVKD. This CDR3 is 16 amino acids long. With 4 bases clipped from V and 6 bases from J, the junction kept 8 bases outside the gene matches. CDR3: CATSDPYRGQSGELFF. The CDR3 bases are TGTGCCACCAGTGACCCCTACAGGGGGCAGTCCGGGGAGCTGTTTTTT.

The chain joins TRBV28 to TRBJ1-1, with 7 bases lining up with TRBD1. The ends lost 3 bases at V and 0 bases at J; junction bases unmatched: 7. In germline, CDR1 is MDHEN, CDR2 SYDVKM. This CDR3 region has 16 residues. The CDR3 protein is CASSFAPGQMNTEAFF. The CDR3 DNA is TGTGCCAGCAGTTTCGCCCCGGGACAGATGAACACTGAAGCTTTCTTT.

V is TRBV5-8 and J is TRBJ2-2, with a weak D call TRBD1 (5 bases). V lost 2 bases to trimming and J lost 4 bases, with 9 bases between them. The CDR3 consists of 14 residues. CDR1 is SGHTS, CDR2 YDEGEE, per germline. CDR3 sequence: CASSLGDGTGELFF. Written as DNA, the CDR3 is TGTGCCAGCAGCTTAGGGGATGGCACCGGGGAGCTGTTTTTT.

This chain joins TRBV29-1 and TRBJ2-5, with D perhaps matching TRBD2 (5 bases). Looked up from germline, CDR1 is SQVTM and CDR2 is ANQGSEA. Trimming removed 5 bases at V and 5 bases at J, with 12 bases between. The CDR3 is 12 residues long. CDR3 in amino acids: CSVSAGGETQYF. The CDR3 nucleotides are TGCAGCGTTTCGGCAGGCGGGGAGACCCAGTACTTC.

The V and J genes are TRBV29-1 and TRBJ2-7; TRBD1 agrees at 9 bases. This CDR3 comprises 11 residues. Per germline, CDR1 SQVTM and CDR2 ANQGSEA. V lost 4 bases, J lost 8 bases, and 3 bases stayed unmatched. CDR3 in DNA: TGCAGCGTTGGACAGGGGGACAAGCAGTACGTC. It yields the protein CSVGQGDKQYV.

The chain joins TRBV5-6 to TRBJ2-5; D gene ambiguous. The CDR3 runs to 15 residues. The germline CDR1 and CDR2 sequences are SGHDT and YYEEEE. The V and J ends lost 0 bases and 2 bases respectively, with 11 bases between them. CDR3 amino acids: CASSLETERQETQYF. CDR3 sequence (DNA): TGTGCCAGCAGCTTGGAAACAGAGAGACAAGAGACCCAGTACTTC.

This clone came up once. The chain joins TRBV5-1 to TRBJ2-5, with D possibly being TRBD1 (5 bases). Germline V gene lookup returns CDR1 SGHRS and CDR2 YFSETQ. CDR3 size: 15 residues. V lost 0 bases, J lost 5 bases, and 14 bases lay in between. CDR3 protein: CASSLESGKWETQYF. In DNA, the CDR3 is TGCGCCAGCAGCTTGGAGTCAGGGAAATGGGAGACCCAGTACTTC. Variable domain in full (rest from reference TRBV5-1 and TRBJ2-5): KAGVTQTPRYLIKTRGQQVTLSCSPISGHRSVSWYQQTPGQGLQFLFEYFSETQRNKGNFPGRFSGRQFSNSRSEMNVSTLELGDSALYLCASSLESGKWETQYFGPGTRLLVL.

This clone was seen only once. J is TRBJ2-5 and V is TRBV5-5; D remains ambiguous. The CDR3 has 17 residues. Germline V lookup: CDR1 SGHKS, CDR2 YYEKEE (reference sequence). V lost 2 bases and J lost 1, with 18 bases in between. CDR3 in amino acids: CASSLSNGPTTQETQYF. Written as DNA, the CDR3 is TGTGCCAGCAGCTTAAGCAATGGTCCGACAACCCAAGAGACCCAGTACTTC. Full variable domain (outside the CDR3, taken from reference TRBV5-5 and TRBJ2-5): DAGVTQSPTHLIKTRGQQVTLRCSPISGHKSVSWYQQVLGQGPQFIFQYYEKEERGRGNFPDRFSARQFPNYSSELNVNALLLGDSALYLCASSLSNGPTTQETQYFGPGTRLLVL.

This clone was counted only a few times. V is TRBV19 and J is TRBJ1-2; perhaps TRBD1 as D (6 bases). CDR1 LNHDA and CDR2 SQIVND come from the germline V gene (reference sequence). Trimming removed 7 bases at V and 8 bases at J, with 23 bases between. The CDR3 is made up of 15 amino acids. The CDR3 protein is CASTPLLTGPMGYTF. The DNA of the CDR3 is TGTGCCAGTACCCCACTTTTGACAGGTCCTATGGGCTACACCTTC.

The V gene is TRBV4-1, the J gene TRBJ1-4; 10 bases are shared with TRBD1. V shed 4 bases, J shed 3 bases, and the junction held 8 bases outside the gene matches. This CDR3 contains 17 residues. CDR1 and CDR2 (germline): MGHRA, YSYEKL. DNA of the CDR3: TGCGCCAGCAGCCGATTAGGGGGACAGGGGCCTAATGAAAAACTGTTTTTT. Its translation is CASSRLGGQGPNEKLFF.

DNA of the CDR3: TGTGCCAGCAGTGAATATCCCGCAGGGGATAACACCGGGGAGCTGTTTTTT. It translates to CASSEYPAGDNTGELFF. This chain connects TRBV6-1 to TRBJ2-2; tentative D call: TRBD1 (6 bases). CDR1 MNHNS and CDR2 SASEGT come from the germline V gene. The V end lost 2 bases, the J end lost 2 bases, and 15 bases lay between the germline ends. The CDR3 has 17 residues.